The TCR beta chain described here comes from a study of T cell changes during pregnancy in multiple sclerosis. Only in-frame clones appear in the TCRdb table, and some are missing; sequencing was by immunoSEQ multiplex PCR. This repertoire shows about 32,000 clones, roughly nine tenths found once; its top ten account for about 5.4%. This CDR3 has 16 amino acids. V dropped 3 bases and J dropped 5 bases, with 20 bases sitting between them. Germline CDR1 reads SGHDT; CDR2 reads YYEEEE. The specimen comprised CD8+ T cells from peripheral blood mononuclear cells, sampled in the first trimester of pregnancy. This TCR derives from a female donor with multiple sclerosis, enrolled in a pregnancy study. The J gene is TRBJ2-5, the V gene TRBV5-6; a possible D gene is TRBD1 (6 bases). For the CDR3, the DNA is TGTGCCAGCAGCTCCTGGGGCAGGGGAGTTTTGGAGACCCAGTACTTC. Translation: CASSSWGRGVLETQYF.